This T cell receptor (beta chain) was retrieved from a study of T-cell memory formation after mild COVID-19 (dated by TCRdb to the early 2020s). Concerning the study at large: Most TCR sequence clusters were specific to one of the two donors. The cohort comprised two young, previously healthy adult volunteers, one female and one male. Longitudinal TCRalpha and TCRbeta repertoire sequencing tracked T-cell clones expanding and contracting after mild COVID-19 in a couple of donors. The full study reports these points: The study covered only a couple of mild cases, and larger cohorts including severe cases with pre-infection samples were considered necessary. SARS-CoV-2 specificity was not confirmed for the second-wave clones peaking on day 37. Some responding clones were detected in pre-infection memory, which suggested that pre-existing cross-reactive memory T cells had joined the SARS-CoV-2 response. Contracting CD4+ clones were found mainly in CM and EM memory subsets, while CD8+ clones were enriched in EMRA. Clones contracting from day 15 to 85 had balanced CD4/CD8 phenotypes, while a second wave expanding from day 15 to 37 was biased towards CD4+.

Ficoll-Paque density gradient centrifugation was the method used to isolate PBMCs. These reads were obtained on an Illumina NovaSeq 6000. Using 5'RACE with constant-segment primers, TCRalpha and TCRbeta cDNA libraries were constructed, with sample barcodes and unique molecular identifiers added in the process. Trizol reagent was used to extract RNA from every sample. Library amplification was performed in two PCR steps, and a second sample barcode and Illumina TruSeq adapters were introduced in the second step. Sequencing of the libraries was done on an Illumina NovaSeq, producing 2 x 150 bp paired-end reads. Regarding the original processing steps: Demultiplexing of reads and collapsing into UMI-guided consensus sequences were performed with migec v1.2.7. Using mixcr v2.1.11, the UMI consensuses were aligned to TRA and TRB V and J templates and assembled into clonotypes. Expanded or contracted clonotypes were those called significant by both edgeR and NoisET, with noise models trained on biological replicates. For edgeR calls, the cutoffs were a false discovery rate-adjusted p below 0.01 and a log2 fold-change threshold of 1. PCA with hierarchical clustering of max-normalized trajectories of the 1000 most abundant clonotypes was used as exploratory dynamics analysis. Each responding clone was given a CD4 or CD8 phenotype based on the CD4+ and CD8+ repertoires, which had been sequenced separately. TCRdb reprocessing: public reads trimmed at Q25 with fastp, clones called with MiXCR, in-frame beta chains kept. A single entry per CDR3 protein holds the most common genes and DNA from its merged rows. TCRdb's processing, not the study's, gives the V and J calls here. The sample table holds more than 200,000 distinct CDR3 sequences, of which roughly 15% were seen once. Of the sample, 3% to 4.5% is held by the ten largest clones.

V loses 2 bases, J loses 4 bases, and the germline ends lie 11 bases apart. From the cysteine through the phenylalanine, the CDR3 covers 14 amino acids. Here the CDR3 DNA is all that survives: 42 bases in frame from base 1. A note on this clonotype: Which antigen it targets is not known. Base quality data are lacking; no much larger clone is found one base away.

The TCR comes from a man between 18 and 29 years old who had mild COVID-19 (a few samples of this study predate the infection). The sample titles of this study are shuffled in the database, so cell type and time point are left out; the donor was told from shared clones. The sequence is built from TRBV23-1 and TRBJ1-1; no D gene can be assigned with confidence. TRBV23-1 is identified as an open reading frame with a role that is uncertain. The sequencing input was PBMCs or a T cell subset sorted from them (not recorded which). CDR3 reads: CASSQEGRVTEAFF. The DNA reads TGCGCCAGCAGTCAAGAGGGAAGAGTCACTGAAGCTTTCTTT.